This passage covers 8 T cell receptor beta chains from one sample sequenced in a study of regulatory T cells in long-lasting Graves disease. Time point in this sample: newly diagnosed GD, antithyroid drugs for less than 3 months. PBMC RNA was the source of the TCR library. Researchers made TCR beta libraries by using iRepertoire HTBI primers and running Arm-PCR on CDR3 regions. TCRdb re-called the multiplex PCR reads through MiXCR, storing one row per CDR3 protein. Found here are some 450,000 distinct CDR3 sequences, about 17% of them singletons; the top ten hold about 10%. These data also formed part of another study, on T cells in Graves' hyperthyroidism and ophthalmopathy.

The sample here was peripheral blood mononuclear cells (PBMCs), taken at new diagnosis, from a patient treated with antithyroid drugs. The origin of the receptors is a woman in her 30s with Graves disease.

This clonotype has ten or more counts. The V call is TRBV2, the J call TRBJ2-3; TRBD2 might be the D (7 bases). Germline-derived CDR1 and CDR2 are SNHLY and FYNNEI. Trimming removed 4 bases at V and 2 bases at J, with 13 bases between. The CDR3 sequence is 15 residues long. CDR3 in DNA: TGTGCCAGCAGTGGGCGGCGGGGGCACACAGATACGCAGTATTTT. Residues: CASSGRRGHTDTQYF.

At least ten counts were recorded for this clonotype. The chain carries TRBV27 and TRBJ1-6; no clear D gene. CDR1 is MNHEY and CDR2 is SMNVEV in the germline V gene (reference sequence). V gave up 3 bases and J gave up 0 bases, with 12 bases separating them. The CDR3 spans 17 residues. This CDR3 reads CASSFKAASSYNSPLHF. In DNA form, the CDR3 reads TGTGCCAGCAGTTTCAAGGCCGCGAGCTCCTATAATTCACCCCTCCACTTT.

The chain carries TRBV5-5 and TRBJ2-1; 8 bases map to TRBD2. Germline V gene sequence: CDR1 SGHKS, CDR2 YYEKEE (reference sequence). After removal of 7 bases from V and 8 bases from J, the junction contained 17 bases not matched to a gene. The CDR3 runs 16 residues. The CDR3 region is CASASPPGLEEDEQFF. The CDR3 nucleotides are TGTGCCAGCGCCTCCCCCCCGGGACTAGAGGAGGATGAGCAGTTCTTC.

This clonotype came up a few times. This could be a read error, since a much larger clone is one nucleotide away. This sequence joins TRBV20-1 and TRBJ2-7, with TRBD1 matching 8 bases. Germline lookup yields CDR1 DFQATT and CDR2 SNEGSKA (reference sequence). Trimming at V came to 3 bases and at J to 0 bases, leaving 1 base not matched to a gene. This CDR3 is 13 amino acids long. The CDR3 loop is CSARGTGSYEQYF. The CDR3 DNA reads TGCAGTGCTAGGGGGACAGGCTCCTACGAGCAGTACTTC.

This sequence joins TRBV29-1 and TRBJ2-7; 11 bases are a match to TRBD2. Trimming at V came to 5 bases and at J to 6 bases, leaving 9 bases not matched to a gene. This CDR3 region has 14 residues. The germline V gene has CDR1 SQVTM and CDR2 ANQGSEA. CDR3 bases: TGCAGCGTTTCTAGCGGGAGGAGAGCGACCGAGCAGTACTTC. It translates to CSVSSGRRATEQYF.

The sample holds many counts of this clonotype. The chain joins TRBV18 to TRBJ2-1; a possible D gene is TRBD2 (5 bases). The germline V gene has CDR1 KGHSH and CDR2 LQKENI. Between the trimmed V and J ends, which lost 1 base and 6 bases, there was a span of 7 bases. CDR3 size: 13 residues. The CDR3 sequence: CASSPQRVNEQFF. The DNA for the CDR3 is TGTGCCAGCTCACCACAGAGGGTCAATGAGCAGTTCTTC.

This clonotype was seen more than once but under ten times. This chain uses TRBV19 with TRBJ1-5; 7 bases align to TRBD1. V dropped 3 bases and J dropped 6; count of bases not matched to a gene: 2. Germline V lookup: CDR1 LNHDA, CDR2 SQIVND (reference sequence). The CDR3 covers 13 residues. DNA of the CDR3: TGTGCCAGTAGTATCGACAGGGTTCAGCCCCAGCATTTT. Its translation: CASSIDRVQPQHF.

The chain links TRBV3-1 to TRBJ2-2; D gene uncertain. Germline V gene lookup returns CDR1 LGHDT and CDR2 YNNKEL (reference sequence). The V and J ends lost 2 bases and 5 bases respectively, with 3 bases between them. The CDR3 runs to 12 residues. CDR3 region: CASSQWTGELFF. The CDR3 nucleotides read TGTGCCAGCAGCCAATGGACCGGGGAGCTGTTTTTT. The full variable domain, its missing parts supplied by reference TRBV3-1 and TRBJ2-2, is DTAVSQTPKYLVTQMGNDKSIKCEQNLGHDTMYWYKQDSKKFLKIMFSYNNKELIINETVPNRFSPKSPDKAHLNLHINSLELGDSAVYFCASSQWTGELFFGEGSRLTVL.